Each of the 7 T cell receptor beta chains below was sequenced from the same sample in a study of cytomegalovirus exposure and HLA in healthy donors. The PCR contained 60 Vbeta and 13 Jbeta primers. TCRdb's table, derived via immunoSEQ multiplex PCR, lists solely in-frame clones and lacks some. The data show 120,000 to 150,000 clones, with 65% to 80% seen just once and 1.5% to 2% held by the top ten. Sequencing was performed on PBMCs. The receptors shown here come from a woman aged 25 to 45 in good health and CMV-seronegative.

The rearrangement links TRBV5-1 to TRBJ2-1; D may be TRBD1 (6 bases). The V end lost 4 bases, the J end lost 9 bases, and 17 bases lay between the germline ends. CDR1 and CDR2 from the germline V gene are SGHRS and YFSETQ. There are 14 residues in the CDR3. CDR3 region: CASSRQASHSEQFF. The CDR3 DNA follows: TGCGCCAGCAGCCGACAGGCATCTCACAGTGAGCAGTTCTTC.

This clone was counted between two and nine times. The chain employs TRBV14 and TRBJ2-2, with 8 bases identical to TRBD2. CDR3 length: 17 residues. Germline V lookup: CDR1 SGHDN, CDR2 FVKESK. With 0 bases clipped from V and 4 bases from J, the junction kept 7 bases outside the gene matches. The CDR3 spells CASSQESLAGGTGELFF. In nucleotides, the CDR3 is TGTGCCAGCAGCCAAGAAAGTCTAGCGGGTGGCACCGGGGAGCTGTTTTTT. The entire variable domain, with the rest obtained from reference TRBV14 and TRBJ2-2, is as follows: EAGVTQFPSHSVIEKGQTVTLRCDPISGHDNLYWYRRVMGKEIKFLLHFVKESKQDESGMPNNRFLAERTGGTYSTLKVQPAELEDSGVYFCASSQESLAGGTGELFFGEGSRLTVL.

V usage is TRBV7-2 and J usage is TRBJ1-4, with a weak D call TRBD1 (6 bases). Between the trimmed V and J ends, which lost 1 base and 9 bases, there was a span of 9 bases. The germline gives CDR1 SGHTA, CDR2 FQGNSA. The CDR3 loop spans 13 amino acids. The DNA for the CDR3 is TGTGCCAGCAGCTTAGGGACAGTCCAAAAACTGTTTTTT. The encoded protein is CASSLGTVQKLFF.

This sequence joins TRBV11-2 and TRBJ2-5; possibly TRBD1 for D (6 bases). This CDR3 has 15 amino acids. Germline values: CDR1 SGHAT, CDR2 FQNNGV. Trimming removed 4 bases from V and 1 base from J, with 13 bases in between. CDR3 DNA sequence: TGTGCCAGCAGCTCGACCCAGGGGCCCCAAGAGACCCAGTACTTC. Translating it yields CASSSTQGPQETQYF.

This clone was seen a few times. V is TRBV5-1 and J is TRBJ2-3; the D gene is possibly TRBD1 (6 bases). Trimming took 3 bases from V and 3 from J, leaving 11 bases between them. Germline-derived CDR1 and CDR2 are SGHRS and YFSETQ. This CDR3 has 14 residues. CDR3 sequence reads: CASSSGQMTDTQYF. CDR3 DNA: TGCGCCAGCAGCTCCGGACAGATGACAGATACGCAGTATTTT.

The sample holds a few counts of this clone. The chain is built from TRBV29-1 and TRBJ2-5, with TRBD1 matching 12 bases. The CDR3 has 14 residues. The germline V gene has CDR1 SQVTM and CDR2 ANQGSEA. Trimming took 6 bases from V and 5 from J; bases not matched to a gene: 7. The CDR3 coding sequence is TGCAGCGTGGCTCCGGGACAGGGGGCCGAGACCCAGTACTTC. Amino acid sequence: CSVAPGQGAETQYF.

This clone appeared a few times. The CDR3 spells CASSPLGRDIQYF. CDR3 DNA: TGTGCCAGCTCACCATTAGGGAGGGACATTCAGTACTTC. V is TRBV18 and J is TRBJ2-4; TRBD2 matches at 7 bases. V lost 2 bases and J lost 8; bases outside the gene matches: 3. This CDR3 is built from 13 residues. CDR1 KGHSH and CDR2 LQKENI come from the germline V gene.